These 11 T cell receptor beta chains share one sample of origin, sequenced in a study of T cell responses to AZD1222 COVID-19 vaccine. This table comes from immunoSEQ multiplex PCR, and its TCRdb copy is limited to in-frame clones, with some not included. The sample has approximately 19,000 clones, roughly 79% seen once; the top ten hold around 23%. This specimen consisted of peripheral blood, obtained 28 days after the second AZD1222 dose. All receptors derive from an adult who received the AZD1222 COVID-19 vaccine.

The chain combines TRBV5-1 with TRBJ2-7, with D perhaps TRBD1 or TRBD2 (6 bases each). Germline CDR1 is SGHRS and CDR2 is YFSETQ. Trimming cost V 4 bases and J 3 bases, with 11 bases left between them. This CDR3 region has 13 residues. The CDR3: CASSRRDNYEQYF. In nucleotides, the CDR3 is TGCGCCAGCAGCCGGCGGGACAACTACGAGCAGTACTTC.

The rearrangement joins TRBV18 to TRBJ1-1; no clear D gene. The CDR3 is 13 residues long. The germline V gene has CDR1 KGHSH and CDR2 LQKENI. V was clipped by 3 bases and J by 0 bases, with 5 bases between them. CDR3 DNA: TGTGCCAGCTCACCGGTAGTGAACACTGAAGCTTTCTTT. Translated, it gives CASSPVVNTEAFF. Based on the CDR3 plus reference TRBV18 and TRBJ1-1, the full variable domain is NAGVMQNPRHLVRRRGQEARLRCSPMKGHSHVYWYRQLPEEGLKFMVYLQKENIIDESGMPKERFSAEFPKEGPSILRIQQVVRGDSAAYFCASSPVVNTEAFFGQGTRLTVV.

The gene calls are TRBV9 and TRBJ2-1; maybe TRBD2 (6 bases). CDR1 and CDR2 from the germline V gene are SGDLS and YYNGEE. The CDR3 extends over 13 amino acids. Trimming pared 8 bases from V and 3 bases from J, leaving 12 bases between. The chain's CDR3 is CASGGQVYNEQFF. For the CDR3, the DNA is TGTGCCAGTGGAGGGCAGGTCTACAATGAGCAGTTCTTC.

The chain has TRBV18 and TRBJ1-2, with unresolved D. CDR1 KGHSH and CDR2 LQKENI come from the germline V gene. Trimming cost V 0 bases and J 0 bases, with 11 bases left between them. The CDR3 totals 16 residues. The DNA of the CDR3 is TGTGCCAGCTCACCACCACGGCGGGATACTAACTATGGCTACACCTTC. Translation: CASSPPRRDTNYGYTF.

The chain is built from TRBV29-1 and TRBJ2-3, with 12 bases lining up with TRBD2. CDR3 length equals 17 residues. V trimming: 3 bases; J trimming: 4 bases; junction bases outside the gene matches: 11. Per the germline V gene, CDR1 is SQVTM and CDR2 is ANQGSEA. DNA of the CDR3: TGCAGCGTTGATAAGGTCAAGGGACTAGCGGGCGCAGATACGCAGTATTTT. It translates to CSVDKVKGLAGADTQYF.

This chain joins TRBV9 and TRBJ2-7; 8 nucleotides line up with TRBD1. Looked up from germline, CDR1 is SGDLS and CDR2 is YYNGEE. There are 15 residues in the CDR3. V shed 3 bases, J shed 4 bases, and the junction held 9 bases outside the gene matches. This chain's CDR3 is CASSASGQDVYEQYF. CDR3 bases: TGTGCCAGCAGCGCGTCGGGACAGGATGTGTACGAGCAGTACTTC.

Only a few counts were recorded for this clone. V is TRBV19 and J is TRBJ2-5; D is unclear. CDR1 and CDR2 from the germline V gene are LNHDA and SQIVND (reference sequence). This CDR3 is built from 14 residues. V dropped 1 base and J dropped 4 bases, with 10 bases sitting between them. The CDR3: CASSIVGRTETQYF. In nucleotides, the CDR3 is TGTGCCAGTAGTATAGTTGGCCGCACAGAGACCCAGTACTTC.

The chain joins TRBV6-2 or TRBV6-3 to TRBJ2-2, with D possibly TRBD2 on 5 matching bases. The V gene's germline CDR1 is MNHEY and CDR2 SVGEGT. The V and J ends lost 0 bases and 3 bases respectively, with 8 bases between them. The CDR3 loop spans 15 amino acids. CDR3 sequence: CASSYSGIHTGELFF. The CDR3 DNA reads TGTGCCAGCAGTTACTCCGGGATTCACACCGGGGAGCTGTTTTTT.

The rearrangement links TRBV9 to TRBJ2-1; the D gene is possibly TRBD2 (6 bases). Germline V CDR1 and CDR2: SGDLS, YYNGEE. V lost 4 bases and J lost 0, with 11 bases in between. The CDR3 totals 15 residues. The CDR3 nucleotides are TGTGCCAGCAGCCCTCGCGGGGTCTCCTACAATGAGCAGTTCTTC. This sequence encodes CASSPRGVSYNEQFF.

V is TRBV9 and J is TRBJ1-2; D gene ambiguous. Germline values: CDR1 SGDLS, CDR2 YYNGEE. The V and J ends lost 4 bases and 2 bases respectively, with 6 bases between them. The CDR3 sequence is 12 residues long. DNA for the CDR3: TGTGCCAGCAGCAAACAGAACTATGGCTACACCTTC. Protein product: CASSKQNYGYTF.

V gene TRBV30 combines with J gene TRBJ1-5; D is unresolved. CDR3 size: 13 residues. CDR1 and CDR2 from the germline V gene are GTSNPN and SVGIG (reference sequence). Between the trimmed V and J ends, which lost 1 base and 6 bases, there was a span of 10 bases. CDR3 sequence (DNA): TGTGCCTGGAGTGCGGGCGGCGGTCAGCCCCAGCATTTT. It encodes CAWSAGGGQPQHF.